This T cell receptor beta chain was obtained from a study of blood T cell repertoires in COVID-19. TCRdb keeps only in-frame clones here, not all; method: immunoSEQ multiplex PCR. The table includes about 150,000 clones, over 90% detected once. Material for sequencing was peripheral blood. This TCR came from a man aged 45-60 years with acute or convalescent COVID-19.

The CDR3 here is CATSDLGTNNEQFF. DNA for the CDR3: TGTGCCACCAGTGATTTGGGGACAAACAATGAGCAGTTCTTC. V usage is TRBV24-1 and J usage is TRBJ2-1, with a possible D match to TRBD1 (6 bases). The CDR3 has 14 residues. Trimming shortened V by 0 bases and J by 5 bases, and 7 bases separated the two germline ends. In germline, CDR1 is KGHDR, CDR2 SFDVKD.